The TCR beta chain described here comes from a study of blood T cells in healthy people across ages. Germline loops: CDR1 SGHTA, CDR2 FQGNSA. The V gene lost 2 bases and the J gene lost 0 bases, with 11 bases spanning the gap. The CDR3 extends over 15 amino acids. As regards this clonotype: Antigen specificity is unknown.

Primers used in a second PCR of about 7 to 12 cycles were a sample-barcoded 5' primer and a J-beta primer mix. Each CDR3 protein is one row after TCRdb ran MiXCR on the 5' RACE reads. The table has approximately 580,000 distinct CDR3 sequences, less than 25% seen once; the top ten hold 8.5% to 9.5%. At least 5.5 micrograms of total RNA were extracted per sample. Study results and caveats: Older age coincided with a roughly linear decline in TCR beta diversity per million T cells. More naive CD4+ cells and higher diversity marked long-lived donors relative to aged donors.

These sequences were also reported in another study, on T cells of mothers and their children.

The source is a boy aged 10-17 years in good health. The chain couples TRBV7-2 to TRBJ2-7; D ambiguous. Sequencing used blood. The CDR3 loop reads CASSLLEWGSYEQYF. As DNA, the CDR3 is TGTGCCAGCAGCTTACTGGAATGGGGCTCCTACGAGCAGTACTTC.